This is a list of T cell receptor beta chains from one sample in a study of T cell responses to AZD1222 COVID-19 vaccine. Measured with immunoSEQ multiplex PCR; TCRdb has only the in-frame clones, and not every one. The data show about 69,000 clones, with less than 90% seen just once and around 25% held by the top ten. Here the sequenced sample was peripheral blood, taken 28 days after the second AZD1222 dose. All receptors come from an adult who received the AZD1222 COVID-19 vaccine. CDR3s include the opening cysteine and the closing phenylalanine or tryptophan. The D gene is left open where the match is weak. Expanded clones are given a class, and other clones once, few, many or no size at all.

CDR3,DNA,V,J,size,D
CASKYLGLDTQYF,TGTGCCAGCAAATATTTGGGTCTAGATACGCAGTATTTT,TRBV5-5,TRBJ2-3,.,.
CASSISFQDTQYF,TGTGCCAGTAGTATATCCTTCCAGGATACGCAGTATTTT,TRBV19,TRBJ2-3,.,.
CSVEGTSGSLSLYEQFF,TGCAGCGTTGAAGGGACTAGCGGGAGCCTCTCGCTATATGAGCAGTTCTTC,TRBV29-1,TRBJ2-1,.,TRBD2
CASSRLGGSNQPQHF,TGTGCCAGCAGCCGTTTGGGGGGCAGCAATCAGCCCCAGCATTTT,TRBV16,TRBJ1-5,.,.
CASKSPSTRNIQYF,TGTGCCAGCAAATCCCCGTCAACTCGAAACATTCAGTACTTC,TRBV11-2,TRBJ2-4,.,.
CASMSQPQETQYF,TGTGCCAGCATGTCCCAACCCCAAGAGACCCAGTACTTC,TRBV6-5,TRBJ2-5,once,.
CASRENSPLHF,TGTGCCAGCAGGGAAAATTCACCCCTCCACTTT,TRBV2,TRBJ1-6,.,.
CASIGGDDTQYF,TGTGCCAGCATAGGCGGGGATGATACGCAGTATTTT,TRBV6-5,TRBJ2-3,.,.
CASSLPERGSGYNEQFF,TGCGCCAGCAGCCTCCCCGAGAGGGGTTCCGGCTACAATGAGCAGTTCTTC,TRBV5-1,TRBJ2-1,.,.
CATSRGGSGSIHIQYF,TGTGCCACCAGCAGAGGGGGTAGCGGGAGTATTCACATTCAGTACTTC,TRBV15,TRBJ2-4,.,TRBD2
CASSLGPLAGDSYEQYF,TGTGCCAGCAGCTTGGGACCACTAGCGGGGGATTCCTACGAGCAGTACTTC,TRBV5-6,TRBJ2-7,once,TRBD2
CASSFQGGTEAFF,TGCGCCAGCAGCTTCCAGGGGGGCACTGAAGCTTTCTTT,TRBV5-1,TRBJ1-1,.,TRBD1
CASSSQGDHGKNIQYF,TGTGCCAGCAGTAGCCAGGGGGACCACGGCAAAAACATTCAGTACTTC,TRBV7-9,TRBJ2-4,.,TRBD1
CASSHPDRDGYTF,TGCGCCAGCAGCCACCCGGACAGGGATGGCTACACCTTC,TRBV4-1,TRBJ1-2,.,TRBD1
CASSEVGSYNSPLHF,TGTGCCAGCAGTGAAGTTGGATCCTATAATTCACCCCTCCACTTT,TRBV25-1,TRBJ1-6,.,.